The 2 T cell receptor beta chains below come from one sample, sequenced in a study of blood T cell repertoires in COVID-19. Assay: immunoSEQ multiplex PCR; the TCRdb copy retains only in-frame clones and omits some. This table has 13,000 or so clones, about nine tenths appearing once. Sequencing was done on a sample of peripheral blood. The receptors shown here come from a human donor in a cohort sampled during active COVID-19.

The J gene is TRBJ2-7, the V gene TRBV29-1, with D hard to call. Deletions cut 4 bases from V and 3 bases from J, with 7 bases between. This CDR3 is built from 11 residues. CDR1 and CDR2 from the germline V gene are SQVTM and ANQGSEA. The CDR3 loop reads CSVASFYEQYF. The CDR3 bases are TGCAGCGTTGCTTCTTTCTACGAGCAGTACTTC.

The table lists this clone with a count of one. The chain couples TRBV27 to TRBJ2-7; TRBD1 agrees at 8 bases. The CDR3 has 15 amino acids. Germline V gene data show CDR1 as MNHEY and CDR2 as SMNVEV (reference sequence). The V and J ends lost 6 bases and 3 bases, in that order; junction bases with no gene match: 10. CDR3 region: CASSPYGTGLYEQYF. For the CDR3, the DNA is TGTGCCAGCAGCCCGTACGGGACAGGCCTCTACGAGCAGTACTTC.